This TCR beta chain was recorded in a study of blood T cells in healthy people across ages. Turning to the study itself: Capturing about one barcoded beta molecule per two T cells was achieved by template switching.

Together with a sample-barcoded 5' primer, a J-beta primer mix was included in a second PCR lasting roughly 6 to 12 cycles. MiXCR, applied by TCRdb to the 5' RACE reads, yields one record per CDR3 protein. The table has approximately 1,700,000 distinct CDR3 sequences, about two fifths seen once; the top ten hold roughly 23%. This TCR derives from a human donor in good health. Sequenced input: blood.

This CDR3 reads CSAEDSFTYEQYF. CDR3 nucleotides: TGCAGTGCCGAGGACAGTTTTACCTACGAGCAGTACTTC. V usage is TRBV20-1 and J usage is TRBJ2-7; the D gene is possibly TRBD1 (6 bases). Germline V CDR1 and CDR2: DFQATT, SNEGSKA (reference sequence). The CDR3 totals 13 residues. Between the trimmed V and J ends, which lost 6 bases and 2 bases, there was a span of 14 bases.